These 17 T cell receptor beta chains were sequenced from one sample in a study of blood T cells in healthy people across ages. A J-beta primer mix and a sample-barcoded 5' primer were used in a second PCR of roughly 6 to 12 cycles. TCRdb independently ran MiXCR on the 5' RACE reads; one entry per CDR3 protein. The table lists some 1.4 million distinct CDR3 sequences, 42% of them singletons. The material sequenced was blood. Receptors were obtained from a woman aged 18-29 years in good health.

This clonotype came up a few times. V and J are TRBV6-2 or TRBV6-3 and TRBJ2-7; perhaps D is TRBD1 or TRBD2 (5 bases each). Germline CDR1 is MNHEY and CDR2 is SVGEGT. The CDR3 spans 15 residues. V lost 6 bases and J 0 bases, leaving 15 bases between the germline ends. The CDR3 DNA sequence: TGTGCCAGCAGCGAGAGGGGAGCCGCCTCCTACGAGCAGTACTTC. It encodes CASSERGAASYEQYF.

This clonotype was found once. The chain has TRBV30 and TRBJ2-2; D is unclear. The germline V gene encodes CDR1 GTSNPN and CDR2 SVGIG (reference sequence). This CDR3 has 11 residues. The V end was cut by 2 bases, the J end by 9 bases, with 7 bases between. CDR3 amino acids: CAWSFRRELFF. The CDR3 bases are TGTGCCTGGAGTTTCCGCCGGGAGCTGTTTTTT.

This clonotype appeared a few times. V is TRBV27 and J is TRBJ2-7; 9 positions agree with TRBD1. Germline values: CDR1 MNHEY, CDR2 SMNVEV (reference sequence). V was clipped by 5 bases and J by 3 bases; unmatched bases: 8. This CDR3 spans 15 amino acids. For the CDR3, the DNA is TGTGCCAGCAGTGTCGCCGGGACAGGGTTCTACGAGCAGTACTTC. This gives the protein CASSVAGTGFYEQYF.

The chain joins TRBV7-2 to TRBJ1-2, with no clear D. Germline CDR1 is SGHTA and CDR2 is FQGNSA. The CDR3 is 17 residues long. V lost 3 bases and J 4 bases, leaving 21 bases between the germline ends. The CDR3 DNA reads as TGTGCCAGCAGCTTTTTCCCGCGCCTTCGTTTTCCCTATGGCTACACCTTC. Its protein product is CASSFFPRLRFPYGYTF.

This clonotype was recorded a few times. The chain uses TRBV4-1 and TRBJ2-7; D might be TRBD1 or TRBD2, each matching 5 bases. The CDR3 is 13 residues long. Trimming left V 4 bases short and J 7 bases short, with 14 bases between. Germline V lookup: CDR1 MGHRA, CDR2 YSYEKL. CDR3 sequence (DNA): TGCGCCAGCAGCCTAGGGGTAGGGAGTGAGCAGTACTTC. Its protein product is CASSLGVGSEQYF.

This clonotype was seen a few times. The V gene is TRBV12-3 or TRBV12-4, the J gene TRBJ2-7, with D unresolved. V gave up 6 bases and J gave up 5 bases, with 8 bases separating them. This CDR3 is 11 amino acids long. The CDR3 nucleotides read TGTGCCAGCAGGAGTACCGACGAGCAGTACTTC. Translating gives CASRSTDEQYF.

The chain carries TRBV5-1 and TRBJ2-2; the D is unclear. This CDR3 has 12 amino acids. Germline values: CDR1 SGHRS, CDR2 YFSETQ. Trimming removed 5 bases from V and 5 bases from J, with 7 bases in between. The CDR3, as DNA: TGCGCCAGCAGTGGCCTTACCGGGGAGCTGTTTTTT. Amino acids: CASSGLTGELFF. Full variable domain (rest looked up from reference TRBV5-1 and TRBJ2-2): KAGVTQTPRYLIKTRGQQVTLSCSPISGHRSVSWYQQTPGQGLQFLFEYFSETQRNKGNFPGRFSGRQFSNSRSEMNVSTLELGDSALYLCASSGLTGELFFGEGSRLTVL.

The CDR3 coding sequence is TGCAGTGCTACAGAGCGCGGGAGAACCCCAAATGAGCAGTTCTTC. It translates to CSATERGRTPNEQFF. The chain recombines TRBV20-1 with TRBJ2-1; 7 bases agree with TRBD2. Per germline, CDR1 DFQATT and CDR2 SNEGSKA (reference sequence). V dropped 4 bases and J dropped 7; count of bases not matched to a gene: 13. This CDR3 region has 15 residues.

The chain employs TRBV30 and TRBJ2-7, with 7 bases lining up with TRBD2. V gave up 1 base and J gave up 12 bases; unmatched junction bases: 6. The V gene's germline CDR1 is GTSNPN and CDR2 SVGIG (reference sequence). CDR3 length equals 11 residues. CDR3 nucleotide sequence: TGTGCCTGGAGTGCCGCGGGAGAGGTGTACTTC. It encodes CAWSAAGEVYF.

The V and J genes are TRBV5-1 and TRBJ2-5; D remains unclear. Germline-derived CDR1 and CDR2 are SGHRS and YFSETQ. Trimming left V 0 bases short and J 0 bases short, with 12 bases between. The CDR3 runs 16 residues. The CDR3 DNA sequence: TGCGCCAGCAGCTTGGGGGCAGGAGCGTACCAAGAGACCCAGTACTTC. Encoded protein: CASSLGAGAYQETQYF. Variable domain in full (rest from reference TRBV5-1 and TRBJ2-5): KAGVTQTPRYLIKTRGQQVTLSCSPISGHRSVSWYQQTPGQGLQFLFEYFSETQRNKGNFPGRFSGRQFSNSRSEMNVSTLELGDSALYLCASSLGAGAYQETQYFGPGTRLLVL.

This clonotype has only a few counts. The chain carries TRBV5-1 and TRBJ2-7, with D tentatively TRBD2 (6 bases). The CDR3 is made up of 16 amino acids. Germline CDR1 is SGHRS and CDR2 is YFSETQ. V was clipped by 4 bases and J by 1 base, with 18 bases between them. CDR3 amino acids: CASSPGRSGVSYEQYF. CDR3 bases: TGCGCCAGCAGCCCAGGGCGGTCGGGGGTTTCCTACGAGCAGTACTTC. The entire variable domain, with the rest obtained from reference TRBV5-1 and TRBJ2-7, is as follows: KAGVTQTPRYLIKTRGQQVTLSCSPISGHRSVSWYQQTPGQGLQFLFEYFSETQRNKGNFPGRFSGRQFSNSRSEMNVSTLELGDSALYLCASSPGRSGVSYEQYFGPGTRLTVT.

The chain has TRBV5-6 and TRBJ2-3; 7 bases map to TRBD1. Trimming removed 6 bases from V and 10 bases from J; junction bases left unmatched: 14. In germline, CDR1 is SGHDT, CDR2 YYEEEE. This CDR3 has 14 amino acids. As DNA, the CDR3 is TGTGCCAGCATACTACAGGGGTTCGGCGGGTCGCAGTATTTT. It codes for CASILQGFGGSQYF.

This clonotype was detected only a few times. The chain has TRBV12-3 or TRBV12-4 and TRBJ2-3; possibly TRBD2 for D (5 bases). The CDR3 extends over 14 amino acids. Trimming stripped 5 bases from V and 6 bases from J, with 15 bases between. The CDR3 sequence: CASSPIASGDTQYF. In DNA, the CDR3 is TGTGCCAGCAGTCCTATTGCATCGGGGGATACGCAGTATTTT.

The chain recombines TRBV29-1 with TRBJ2-1; 7 bases match TRBD2. Trimming removed 3 bases from V and 5 bases from J; junction bases left unmatched: 7. Germline CDR1 is SQVTM and CDR2 is ANQGSEA. The CDR3 length is 14 residues. The CDR3 reads CSVDGRENNNEQFF. The CDR3 DNA sequence: TGCAGCGTTGACGGGCGGGAGAACAACAATGAGCAGTTCTTC.

The chain recombines TRBV2 with TRBJ2-7; no firm D call. The ends were cut back, 7 bases at V and 7 bases at J, with 14 bases in the middle. The CDR3 runs to 12 residues. Germline V gene sequence: CDR1 SNHLY, CDR2 FYNNEI. The CDR3 sequence: CASTSLVGEQYF. The CDR3 DNA follows: TGTGCCAGCACTTCGTTGGTGGGAGAGCAGTACTTC.

The chain is built from TRBV5-1 and TRBJ2-1; TRBD2 is a possible D gene (5 bases). The V end lost 0 bases, the J end lost 0 bases, and 10 bases lay between the germline ends. CDR1 SGHRS and CDR2 YFSETQ come from the germline V gene. This CDR3 is built from 16 residues. The CDR3 DNA reads TGCGCCAGCAGCTTGGCCGAGCGGAGCTCCTACAATGAGCAGTTCTTC. Residues: CASSLAERSSYNEQFF.

The genes are TRBV28 and TRBJ2-1; no clear D. Trimming cost V 4 bases and J 8 bases, with 12 bases left between them. The germline gives CDR1 MDHEN, CDR2 SYDVKM. The CDR3 is 13 amino acids. CDR3 sequence reads: CASSSSGRDEQFF. CDR3 DNA: TGTGCCAGCAGTTCATCCGGCCGGGATGAGCAGTTCTTC.